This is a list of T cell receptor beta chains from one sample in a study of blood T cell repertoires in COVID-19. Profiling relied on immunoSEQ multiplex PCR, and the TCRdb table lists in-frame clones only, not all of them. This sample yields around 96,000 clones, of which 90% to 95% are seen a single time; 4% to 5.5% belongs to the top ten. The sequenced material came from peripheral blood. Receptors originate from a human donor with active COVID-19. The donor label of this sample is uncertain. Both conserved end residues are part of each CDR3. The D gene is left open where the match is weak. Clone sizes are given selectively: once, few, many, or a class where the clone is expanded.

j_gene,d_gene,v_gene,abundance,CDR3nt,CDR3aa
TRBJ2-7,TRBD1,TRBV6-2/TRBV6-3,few,TGTGCCAGCAGTTACGATTCCAGGGGGCTTACCGAGCAGTACTTC,CASSYDSRGLTEQYF
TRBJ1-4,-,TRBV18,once,TGTGCCAGCTCCCTAGGAGGGGTAAATGAAAAACTGTTTTTT,CASSLGGVNEKLFF
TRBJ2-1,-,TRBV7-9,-,TGTGCCAGCAGCCTGGGGGACAAGCTCGTGCAGTTCTTC,CASSLGDKLVQFF
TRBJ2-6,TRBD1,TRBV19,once,TGTGCCACCCGACAGGGGTCCGGGGCCAACGTCCTGACTTTC,CATRQGSGANVLTF
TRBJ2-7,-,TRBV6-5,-,TGTGCCAGCTTCGCCGGGACACTCTACGAGCAGTACTTC,CASFAGTLYEQYF
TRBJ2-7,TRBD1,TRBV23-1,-,TGCGCCAGCACGAACTCCGGGACAGGGGCGATCGTCTCCTACGAGCAGTACTTC,CASTNSGTGAIVSYEQYF
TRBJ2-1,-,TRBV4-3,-,TGCGCCAGCAGCCAAGGTCCGGGCCGGACATACAATGAGCAGTTCTTC,CASSQGPGRTYNEQFF
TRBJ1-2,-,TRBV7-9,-,TGTGCCAGCAGCCCTCAGGGAAACTATGGCTACACCTTC,CASSPQGNYGYTF
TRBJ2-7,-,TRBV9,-,TGTGCCAGCAGCAGTAACGGGTTCGGATTATACGAGCAGTACTTC,CASSSNGFGLYEQYF
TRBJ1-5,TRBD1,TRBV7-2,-,TGTGCCAGCAGCTCCGCTGGGACAGGGTATCAGCCCCAGCATTTT,CASSSAGTGYQPQHF
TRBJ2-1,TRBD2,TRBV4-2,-,TGTGCCAGCAGCCAAACACTAGCGGGGGATGAGCAGTTCTTC,CASSQTLAGDEQFF
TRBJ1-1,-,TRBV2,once,TGTGCCAGCACCCAAGGGAGGAACACTGAAGCTTTCTTT,CASTQGRNTEAFF
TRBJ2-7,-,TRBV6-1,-,TGTGCCAGCAGTGAAATCGGGGAGTATTACGAGCAGTACTTC,CASSEIGEYYEQYF
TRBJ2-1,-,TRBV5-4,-,TGTGCCAGCAGCTTGACGGGGAGACTTGACAATGAGCAGTTCTTC,CASSLTGRLDNEQFF
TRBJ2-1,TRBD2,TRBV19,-,TGTGCCAGTAGTAAGAAAGCGGGAAACGGGAACAATGAGCAGTTCTTC,CASSKKAGNGNNEQFF
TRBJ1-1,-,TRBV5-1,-,TGCGCCAGCAGGTACAGGGCGGTAAGGAACACTGAAGCTTTCTTT,CASRYRAVRNTEAFF
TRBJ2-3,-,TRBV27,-,TGTGCCAGCAGTTCTTATCTGGGCGGGGCGGATACGCAGTATTTT,CASSSYLGGADTQYF
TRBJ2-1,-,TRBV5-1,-,TGCGCCAGCAGCTTGGCTTATTCCAGCTACAATGAGCAGTTCTTC,CASSLAYSSYNEQFF
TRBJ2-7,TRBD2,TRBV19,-,TGTGCCAGTAGCGGGACTAGCGGGCCCTACGAGCAGTACTTC,CASSGTSGPYEQYF
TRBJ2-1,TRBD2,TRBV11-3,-,TGTGCCAGCAGCTATGGACTAGCGGGGGGGCATGAGCAGTTCTTC,CASSYGLAGGHEQFF
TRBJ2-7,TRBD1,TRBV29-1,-,TGCAGCGTCACCGGGACAGTTACCTACGAGCAGTACTTC,CSVTGTVTYEQYF
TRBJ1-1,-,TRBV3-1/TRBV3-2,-,TGTGCCAGCAGCCAAGGCGCCCTTGAAGCTTTCTTT,CASSQGALEAFF
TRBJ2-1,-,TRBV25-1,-,TGTGCCAGCAGTGAAGGTCGGGTCAATGAGCAGTTCTTC,CASSEGRVNEQFF
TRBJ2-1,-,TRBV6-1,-,TGTGCCAGCAGTGAAGGCCGGCCACAGGGTCGGTTCAATGAGCAGTTCTTC,CASSEGRPQGRFNEQFF
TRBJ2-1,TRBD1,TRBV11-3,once,TGTGCCAGCAGCCCGAGGACAGGGGGCAACAATGAGCAGTTCTTC,CASSPRTGGNNEQFF
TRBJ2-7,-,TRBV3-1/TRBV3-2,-,TGTGCCAGCAGCTTCACTAGTAACGAGCAGTACTTC,CASSFTSNEQYF
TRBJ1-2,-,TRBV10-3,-,TGTGCCATCAGTGGGGAGGGAGCCTATGGCTACACCTTC,CAISGEGAYGYTF
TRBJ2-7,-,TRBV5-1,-,TGCGCCAGCAGCTTGATTGGGGCCACGGACGAGCAGTACTTC,CASSLIGATDEQYF
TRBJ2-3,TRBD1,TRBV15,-,TGTGCCACCAGCGTCCGACAGGGCTACACAGATACGCAGTATTTT,CATSVRQGYTDTQYF
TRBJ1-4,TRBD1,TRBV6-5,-,TGTGCCAGCAGTTACTCGACAGGGGCTGGTGAAAAACTGTTTTTT,CASSYSTGAGEKLFF
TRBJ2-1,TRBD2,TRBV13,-,TGTGCCAGCAGCCCCAAGGGGCGAGCGGGGAGGGGTGAGCAGTTCTTC,CASSPKGRAGRGEQFF
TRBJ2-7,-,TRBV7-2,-,TGTGCCAGCAGCTACAGGCACCGACAGGTACCCTACGAGCAGTACTTC,CASSYRHRQVPYEQYF
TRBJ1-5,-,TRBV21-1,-,TGTGCCTCCGGGACTCGACAATCAGCCCAGCATTTT,CASGTRQSAQHF
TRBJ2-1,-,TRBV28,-,TGTGCCAGCAGACCACACGGGGAGCGGGCGGATGAGCAGTTCTTC,CASRPHGERADEQFF
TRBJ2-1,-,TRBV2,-,TGTGCCAGCAGAAGTGACAGCAACAATGAGCAGTTCTTC,CASRSDSNNEQFF
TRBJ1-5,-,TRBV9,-,TGTGCCAGCAGCCAGTGGGGGGGGAATCAGCCCCAGCATTTT,CASSQWGGNQPQHF
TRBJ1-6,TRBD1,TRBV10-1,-,TGCGCCAGCACTGCGGACAGGGCCACAAATTCACCCCTCCACTTT,CASTADRATNSPLHF
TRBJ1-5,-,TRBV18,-,TGTGCCAGCTCAGCGACAGACAATCAGCCCCAGCATTTT,CASSATDNQPQHF
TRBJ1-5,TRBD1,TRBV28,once,TGTGCCAGCAGTTATGACAGGGGCCCGTTTAGGCCCCAGCATTTT,CASSYDRGPFRPQHF
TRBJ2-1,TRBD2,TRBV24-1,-,TGTGCCACCAGTGATTCGCGACTAGCGGGGGGGAATGCGGATGAGCAGTTCTTC,CATSDSRLAGGNADEQFF
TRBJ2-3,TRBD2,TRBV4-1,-,TGCGCCAGCAGCCAAGCGGGCGGGGGGGGCACAGATACGCAGTATTTT,CASSQAGGGGTDTQYF
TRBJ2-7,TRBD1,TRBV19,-,TGTGCCAGTAGAAGGACAGGGGGCGACGAGCAGTACTTC,CASRRTGGDEQYF
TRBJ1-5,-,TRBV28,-,TGTGCCAGCAGTTTAGTGGGGGGGAAGGGGTATAGCAATCAGCCCCAGCATTTT,CASSLVGGKGYSNQPQHF
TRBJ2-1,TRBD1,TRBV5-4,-,TGTGCCAGCAGCCTGCCCGGACAGGGTAGGAATGAGCAGTTCTTC,CASSLPGQGRNEQFF
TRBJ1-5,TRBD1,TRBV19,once,TGTGCCAGTAGTTCGGACAGGGGGGTAAGTCAGCCCCAGCATTTT,CASSSDRGVSQPQHF
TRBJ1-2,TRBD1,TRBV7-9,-,TGTGCCAGCAGCTTAGCCGGGACAGACAACTATGGCTACACCTTC,CASSLAGTDNYGYTF
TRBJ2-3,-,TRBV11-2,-,TGTGCCAGCAGCCCCCAGCGCGCAGATACGCAGTATTTT,CASSPQRADTQYF
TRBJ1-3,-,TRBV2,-,TGTGCCAGCAGTTCGGGGGTTGGAAACACCATATATTTT,CASSSGVGNTIYF
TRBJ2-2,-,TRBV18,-,TGTGCCAGCTCACCAAAACGCAGCACCGGGGAGCTGTTTTTT,CASSPKRSTGELFF
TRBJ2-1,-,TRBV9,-,TGTGCCAGCAGCGTTCTGCCGCGGGCGGACTCCTACAATGAGCAGTTCTTC,CASSVLPRADSYNEQFF
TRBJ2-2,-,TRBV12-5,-,TGTGCTAGTGGTTTGGTACGGCAGGGAGGCACCGGGGAGCTGTTTTTT,CASGLVRQGGTGELFF
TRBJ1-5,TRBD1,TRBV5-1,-,TGCGCCAGCAGCCTGGGACAGGAGAGCAATCAGCCCCAGCATTTT,CASSLGQESNQPQHF
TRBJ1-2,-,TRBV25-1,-,TGTGCCAGCAACGGACAAGCCTCCTATGGCTACACCTTC,CASNGQASYGYTF